These 27 T cell receptor beta chains came from one sample sequenced in a study of cytomegalovirus exposure and HLA in healthy donors. 60 Vbeta and 13 Jbeta primers were used in PCR. The data were produced by immunoSEQ multiplex PCR, yet TCRdb's version contains in-frame clones alone and is incomplete. Of some 200,000 clones listed, 75% to 85% are singletons. Input material: PBMCs. The receptors here all came from a boy between 10 and 17 years old in good health and CMV-seronegative.

Only one count was recorded for this clone. The chain recombines TRBV30 with TRBJ2-7; 7 nucleotides line up with TRBD2. CDR1 GTSNPN and CDR2 SVGIG come from the germline V gene (reference sequence). The CDR3 runs 13 residues. J was trimmed by 1 base and V by 3 bases; bases with no gene match: 3. CDR3 sequence: CAWRSSGSYEQYF. CDR3 DNA: TGTGCCTGGAGGTCTAGCGGTTCCTACGAGCAGTACTTC.

The chain couples TRBV21-1 to TRBJ1-5; the tabulated D call, TRBD1, remains unverified against the DNA. TRBV21-1 corresponds to a pseudogene. The CDR3 length is 13 residues. The chain's CDR3 is CASSKVGGRAQHF. The CDR3, as DNA: TGTGCCAGCAGCAAAGTAGGGGGTAGGGCCCAGCATTTT.

The gene calls are TRBV19 and TRBJ1-1; no reliable D call. Germline values: CDR1 LNHDA, CDR2 SQIVND (reference sequence). This CDR3 contains 13 residues. V lost 5 bases and J lost 2, with 9 bases in between. For the CDR3, the DNA is TGTGCCAGTAGTCCGTCCGGTAACACTGAAGCTTTCTTT. Protein product: CASSPSGNTEAFF.

V and J are TRBV19 and TRBJ2-1, with D possibly TRBD2 on 5 matching bases. The germline gives CDR1 LNHDA, CDR2 SQIVND (reference sequence). The CDR3 runs 13 residues. V lost 7 bases and J lost 7, with 14 bases in between. The DNA of the CDR3 is TGTGCCAGTAACGGGATCAGTCTGAATGAGCAGTTCTTC. Protein sequence: CASNGISLNEQFF.

The V gene is TRBV9, the J gene TRBJ2-7, with D perhaps matching TRBD2 (5 bases). From germline, CDR1 is SGDLS and CDR2 YYNGEE. Trimming pared 0 bases from V and 0 bases from J, leaving 10 bases between. This CDR3 region has 15 residues. CDR3: CASSVGGSDSYEQYF. The CDR3 DNA is TGTGCCAGCAGCGTAGGTGGTAGCGACTCCTACGAGCAGTACTTC.

The rearrangement uses TRBV7-7 and TRBJ2-5; 9 nucleotides align to TRBD2. In germline, CDR1 is SSHAT, CDR2 FNYEAQ (reference sequence). This CDR3 is 14 amino acids long. CDR3 nucleotide sequence: TGTGCTAACAGCTTTAGCGGGAGTCGGGAGACCCAGTACTTC. Protein product: CANSFSGSRETQYF.

The V and J genes are TRBV6-6 and TRBJ1-1; 7 nucleotides align to TRBD1. Germline loops: CDR1 MNHNY, CDR2 SVGAGI (reference sequence). V was clipped by 8 bases and J by 8 bases; unmatched bases: 5. This CDR3 has 11 residues. The CDR3 loop reads CASGQESEAFF. CDR3 bases: TGTGCCAGCGGACAGGAGTCGGAAGCTTTCTTT.

The sample holds one count of this clone. The same CDR3 can be traced to other DNA sequences in this sample. The CDR3 reads CASSLDRVPYEQYF. The CDR3 coding sequence is TGTGCCAGCAGCTTGGACAGGGTACCCTACGAGCAGTACTTC. V usage is TRBV5-4 and J usage is TRBJ2-7, with D perhaps matching TRBD1 (6 bases). Trimming left V 0 bases short and J 2 bases short, with 9 bases between. The germline CDR1 and CDR2 sequences are SGHNT and YYREEE (reference sequence). The CDR3 sequence is 14 residues long.

This chain uses TRBV15 with TRBJ1-5, with 12 bases fitting TRBD1. Germline CDR1 LNHNV, CDR2 YYDKDF (reference sequence). The CDR3 runs to 19 residues. The ends lost 4 bases at V and 3 bases at J; junction bases unmatched: 13. The CDR3: CATSNGTGGRRRYNQPQHF. The CDR3 region has the DNA TGTGCCACCAGCAACGGGACAGGGGGCAGAAGAAGATACAATCAGCCCCAGCATTTT. The full variable domain, with the rest looked up from reference TRBV15 and TRBJ1-5, is DAMVIQNPRYQVTQFGKPVTLSCSQTLNHNVMYWYQQKSSQAPKLLFHYYDKDFNNEADTPDNFQSRRPNTSFCFLDIRSPGLGDTAMYLCATSNGTGGRRRYNQPQHFGDGTRLSIL.

The rearrangement links TRBV5-1 to TRBJ1-1; 9 bases are shared with TRBD1. Germline V gene data show CDR1 as SGHRS and CDR2 as YFSETQ. CDR3 size: 14 residues. V was clipped by 4 bases and J by 4 bases; unmatched bases: 5. CDR3 in DNA: TGCGCCAGCAGCCTCTCGACAGGGGGCACTGAAGCTTTCTTT. Residues: CASSLSTGGTEAFF.

The chain uses TRBV18 and TRBJ1-1; D perhaps matches TRBD1 (5 bases). The CDR3 loop spans 16 amino acids. Trimming pared 1 base from V and 6 bases from J, leaving 18 bases between. Germline CDR1 is KGHSH and CDR2 is LQKENI. CDR3 sequence reads: CASSPLTAGWDPEAFF. CDR3 sequence (DNA): TGTGCCAGCTCACCACTGACGGCAGGGTGGGATCCTGAAGCTTTCTTT.

This clone is deemed medium-sized (0.01 to 0.1%). The chain has TRBV19 and TRBJ1-5; D is perhaps TRBD1 (6 bases). Germline V gene data show CDR1 as LNHDA and CDR2 as SQIVND (reference sequence). The CDR3 sequence is 14 residues long. Trimming took 2 bases from V and 5 from J, leaving 10 bases between them. The CDR3 region is CASSIQGRDQPQHF. CDR3 nucleotide sequence: TGTGCCAGTAGTATACAGGGGCGGGATCAGCCCCAGCATTTT.

The V gene is TRBV5-1, the J gene TRBJ1-1; TRBD1 matches at 9 bases. The CDR3 has 16 residues. Germline loops: CDR1 SGHRS, CDR2 YFSETQ. J lost 0 bases, V lost 2 bases, and 5 bases had no gene match. This chain's CDR3 is CASSLLQGAMNTEAFF. The CDR3 DNA is TGCGCCAGCAGCTTATTACAGGGGGCCATGAACACTGAAGCTTTCTTT.

This chain joins TRBV15 and TRBJ1-1, with D uncertain. The CDR3 has 15 residues. Deletions cut 5 bases from V and 1 base from J, with 14 bases between. In germline, CDR1 is LNHNV, CDR2 YYDKDF (reference sequence). In nucleotides, the CDR3 is TGTGCCACCAGCCCCCGGACGGGAGAGAACACTGAAGCTTTCTTT. This sequence encodes CATSPRTGENTEAFF.

V and J are TRBV7-6 and TRBJ1-2, with D tentatively TRBD1 (5 bases). V lost 5 bases and J lost 8, with 21 bases in between. The CDR3 consists of 15 residues. Germline values: CDR1 SGHVS, CDR2 FNYEAQ. CDR3 coding DNA: TGTGCCAGCAGCCCTTCTAGGGCAGGGAATACGGGCTACACCTTC. Residues: CASSPSRAGNTGYTF.

The chain is built from TRBV14 and TRBJ2-2; D perhaps matches TRBD2 (5 bases). The germline V gene has CDR1 SGHDN and CDR2 FVKESK. V lost 4 bases, J lost 4 bases, and 10 bases lay in between. The CDR3 runs to 14 residues. In nucleotides, the CDR3 is TGTGCCAGCAGCCCTAGACGGGGCACCGGGGAGCTGTTTTTT. Amino acids: CASSPRRGTGELFF.

The chain employs TRBV19 and TRBJ2-1; 9 nucleotides agree with TRBD2. Germline V lookup: CDR1 LNHDA, CDR2 SQIVND (reference sequence). This CDR3 has 15 residues. The V gene end was trimmed by 6 bases and the J gene end by 7 bases; junction bases not matched to a gene: 10. This chain's CDR3 is CASSVPGLATNEQFF. In DNA, the CDR3 is TGTGCCAGTAGCGTTCCGGGACTAGCTACTAATGAGCAGTTCTTC.

The V call is TRBV7-2, the J call TRBJ1-1; the D is unclear. The CDR3 is made up of 14 amino acids. The germline CDR1 and CDR2 sequences are SGHTA and FQGNSA. V lost 10 bases, J lost 4 bases, and 19 bases lay in between. CDR3 protein: CATTYGGSGTEAFF. The DNA of the CDR3 is TGTGCCACCACTTACGGAGGATCGGGCACTGAAGCTTTCTTT.

V usage is TRBV27 and J usage is TRBJ2-2; the D gene is possibly TRBD2 (6 bases). The V and J ends lost 6 bases and 3 bases respectively, with 14 bases between them. Germline CDR1 and CDR2: MNHEY and SMNVEV (reference sequence). The CDR3 runs 15 residues. CDR3 in amino acids: CASRVGAGYTGELFF. The CDR3 coding sequence is TGTGCCAGCAGGGTTGGCGCGGGGTACACCGGGGAGCTGTTTTTT.

The chain employs TRBV6-5 and TRBJ2-7; possible D gene TRBD2, 6 bases. This CDR3 comprises 13 residues. Germline CDR1 and CDR2: MNHEY and SVGAGI. Trimming removed 10 bases at V and 2 bases at J, with 15 bases between. The CDR3, as DNA: TGTGCCACCGCACCGGGACTGGCCTACGAGCAGTACTTC. This encodes CATAPGLAYEQYF.

The gene calls are TRBV5-1 and TRBJ1-3; D is uncertain. This CDR3 contains 15 residues. Trimming removed 4 bases from V and 5 bases from J, with 16 bases in between. Germline assignment: CDR1 SGHRS and CDR2 YFSETQ. The CDR3 region is CASSPPAGGRNTIYF. DNA for the CDR3: TGCGCCAGCAGCCCCCCTGCGGGCGGCAGAAACACCATATATTTT.

The V call is TRBV27, the J call TRBJ2-2; 7 bases line up with TRBD1. This CDR3 region has 16 residues. Germline V gives CDR1 MNHEY, CDR2 SMNVEV (reference sequence). The J segment lost 4 bases and the V segment lost 2 bases, leaving 7 bases of the junction unmatched. The CDR3 DNA sequence: TGTGCCAGCAGTTTACCCCCAGGGGGATCCACCGGGGAGCTGTTTTTT. This translates into CASSLPPGGSTGELFF.

The chain links TRBV20-1 to TRBJ2-1; unclear D gene. The CDR3 has 10 residues. Trimming shortened V by 6 bases and J by 9 bases, and 9 bases separated the two germline ends. Germline V gives CDR1 DFQATT, CDR2 SNEGSKA (reference sequence). CDR3 coding DNA: TGCAGTGCCATGTTCGGTGAGCAGTTCTTC. It translates to CSAMFGEQFF.

The chain employs TRBV7-9 and TRBJ2-5; possible D gene TRBD2, 6 bases. There are 16 residues in the CDR3. CDR1 and CDR2 (germline): SEHNR, FQNEAQ (reference sequence). V lost 2 bases, J lost 2 bases, and 15 bases lay in between. CDR3 in DNA: TGTGCCAGCAGCTTATCGGTGGCGGGACGACAAGAGACCCAGTACTTC. Translation gives CASSLSVAGRQETQYF.

The J gene is TRBJ2-7, the V gene TRBV6-5; D uncertain. Trimming removed 0 bases from V and 0 bases from J, with 6 bases in between. The germline V gene has CDR1 MNHEY and CDR2 SVGAGI. This CDR3 has 14 amino acids. The CDR3 nucleotides are TGTGCCAGCAGTTACTCCTGGAGCTCCTACGAGCAGTACTTC. Residues: CASSYSWSSYEQYF.

CDR3 sequence: CASSSTGGNHPVRFF. In DNA form, the CDR3 reads TGTGCCAGCAGTTCCACAGGGGGCAATCACCCCGTGCGGTTCTTC. The rearrangement uses TRBV7-2 and TRBJ2-1; 9 bases agree with TRBD1. Germline assignment: CDR1 SGHTA and CDR2 FQGNSA. The J segment lost 15 bases and the V segment lost 6 bases, leaving 18 bases of the junction unmatched. This CDR3 comprises 15 residues.

The J gene is TRBJ1-4, the V gene TRBV4-2; D might be TRBD1 (5 bases). V was clipped by 3 bases and J by 4 bases, with 15 bases between them. This CDR3 comprises 16 residues. From germline, CDR1 is LGHNA and CDR2 YNFKEQ. The CDR3 here is CASSHSRVPGNEKLFF. The CDR3 bases are TGTGCCAGCAGCCACAGCAGGGTACCGGGTAATGAAAAACTGTTTTTT.